This TCR beta chain was identified in a study of CD8 T cells in Susac syndrome (dated by TCRdb to between 2019 and 2020). Regarding the research as a whole: Among the sequenced Susac syndrome patients, six had clinically active disease and roughly 8 were in clinical remission. Repertoire sequencing was used to test whether CD8+ T cell activation and differentiation in Susac syndrome was antigen driven. At blood withdrawal, Susac syndrome patients were therapy-naive, treated with corticosteroids (with IVIg additionally given to some), or treated with IVIg alone. Broader findings and caveats from the paper: In the CD4+ T cell repertoire of Susac syndrome patients, clonal expansion was not detected. The TCR sequencing and HLA analysis was acknowledged to have included a relatively small number of individuals.

CDR1 and CDR2 were assigned from the germline V gene as SGHRS and YFSETQ. Measured from the cysteine to the phenylalanine, the CDR3 is 16 residues long. Only CDR3 DNA remains: 48 bases, in frame from the first base. A distance of 13 bases separates the germline ends of V and J, which lose 1 base and 0 bases respectively. RNA was extracted using the RNeasy kit, and roughly 0.45 to 1 ug of the RNA was reverse transcribed with random hexamers. The immunoSEQ multiplex PCR assay, which covers 54 Vbeta and 13 Jbeta segments, was used to amplify TCR beta CDR3 regions. PCR amplification bias was corrected using a synthetic template baseline for primer optimization and computational correction. On the authors' methods: Reads were annotated to V, D and J genes per IMGT and analyzed with immunoSEQ Analyzer, keeping only productive sequences. To calculate clonality, Shannon entropy was normalized by log2 of the number of productive unique sequences and then subtracted from one. Public and private clones were assessed among the 100 most prevalent clones of each patient and control. Susac-specific clones were defined as absent from healthy and MS cohorts, 850 to 1,300 published viral clones and other ImmuneACCESS disease sequences. TCRdb trimmed the raw reads at Q25, called clones with MiXCR and kept productive beta chains. CDR3 protein sequences are deduplicated, and each keeps its most common genes and DNA. TCRdb, not the authors, supplied the V and J calls. Counted in this sample were about 210,000 distinct CDR3 sequences; approximately 94% of them appeared once. Clones ranked in the top ten supply approximately 0.15% of the sample.

On this clonotype: Its cognate antigen has yet to be identified. Base qualities are not recorded, but no much larger clone differs from it by a single base.

High-throughput TCR beta sequencing profiled peripheral blood CD8+ and CD4+ T cells from healthy donors, Susac syndrome patients and multiple sclerosis patients. Susac syndrome patients met recently defined diagnostic criteria for definite or probable disease. Bulk CD8+ and CD4+ T cells were purified magnetically by negative isolation, whereas CD8+ TEMRA cells were enriched by FACS. Blood was drawn into EDTA tubes, processed within 24 hours, and PBMCs were isolated by density gradient centrifugation. PBMCs destined for TCR sequencing were cryopreserved in liquid nitrogen and later thawed in a 37 °C water bath. The sorted or isolated CD4+, CD8+ and CD8+ TEMRA cells had a purity of 90% or higher.

The specimen was CD4+ T cells from PBMCs. The TCR was taken from a human donor with Susac syndrome. The sequence joins TRBV5-1 to TRBJ1-1, with no confidently assigned D gene. This receptor has the CDR3 CASSLSIPSVNTEAFF. The sequenced DNA: TGCGCCAGCAGCTTGAGCATTCCTTCGGTGAACACTGAAGCTTTCTTT.